This T cell receptor beta chain was recorded in a study of T cell repertoires in cytomegalovirus infection. Across the study: The public TCR beta signatures pointed to both CMV infection and matching HLA type.

The table lists this clonotype with a few counts. What it binds is unknown. General observations from the study: Within the response measured ex vivo, HLA-C-restricted CMV-specific TCR beta clonotypes were dominant. Cumulative public TCR beta family frequency identified carriers of CMV plus the relevant HLA.

In TCRdb, the reads were re-called with MiXCR into one record per CDR3 protein. The data show about 150,000 distinct CDR3 sequences, about 15% seen once. CDR1 DFQATT and CDR2 SNEGSKA come from the germline V gene (reference sequence). V trimming: 2 bases; J trimming: 0 bases; junction bases outside the gene matches: 6. The CDR3 is 16 amino acids. Input material: CD8+ T cells from PBMCs. This TCR derives from a human donor in good health (CMV status not recorded). Some clones in this sample may be carry-over from other donors' samples. This chain links TRBV20-1 with TRBJ2-4; 8 nucleotides match TRBD1. As DNA, the CDR3 is TGCAGTGCTAGACATGCAGGACAGGGAGCCAAAAACATTCAGTACTTC. Encoded protein: CSARHAGQGAKNIQYF.